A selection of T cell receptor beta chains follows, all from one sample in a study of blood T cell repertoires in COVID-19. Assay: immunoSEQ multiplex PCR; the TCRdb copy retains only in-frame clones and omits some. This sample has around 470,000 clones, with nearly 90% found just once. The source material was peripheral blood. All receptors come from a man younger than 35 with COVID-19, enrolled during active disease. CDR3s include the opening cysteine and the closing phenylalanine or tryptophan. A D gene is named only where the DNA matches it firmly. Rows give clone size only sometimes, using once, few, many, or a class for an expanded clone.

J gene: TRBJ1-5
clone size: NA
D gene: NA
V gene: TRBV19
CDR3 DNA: TGTGCCAGTAGTATAGATTCAGGGGTTGGTCAGCCCCAGCATTTT
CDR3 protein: CASSIDSGVGQPQHF

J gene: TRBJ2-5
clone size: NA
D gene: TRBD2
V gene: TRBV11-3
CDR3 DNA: TGTGCCAGCAGCGGGGGGACTAGCGGACAAGAGACCCAGTACTTC
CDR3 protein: CASSGGTSGQETQYF

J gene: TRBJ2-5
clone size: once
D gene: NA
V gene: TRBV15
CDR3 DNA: TGTGCCACCAGCAGACATTACCAAGAGACCCAGTACTTC
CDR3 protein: CATSRHYQETQYF

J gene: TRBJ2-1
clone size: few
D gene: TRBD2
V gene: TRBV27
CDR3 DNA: TGTGCCAGCACTCCCCGGCTAGCGGGGGGGCTAGAGCAGTTCTTC
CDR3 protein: CASTPRLAGGLEQFF

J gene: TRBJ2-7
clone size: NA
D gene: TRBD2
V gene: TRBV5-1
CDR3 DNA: TGCGCCAGCAGCTTGGCGGGGGGGCGCTTAGACGAGCAGTACTTC
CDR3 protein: CASSLAGGRLDEQYF

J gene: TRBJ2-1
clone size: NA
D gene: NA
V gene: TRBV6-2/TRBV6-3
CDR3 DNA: TGTGCCAGCAGTTACGGCGGGACGTACAATGAGCAGTTCTTC
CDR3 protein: CASSYGGTYNEQFF

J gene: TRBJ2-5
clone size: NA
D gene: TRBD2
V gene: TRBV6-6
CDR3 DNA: TGTGCCAGCACCACCATAGCGGGGCTTGGGGAGACCCAGTACTTC
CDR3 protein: CASTTIAGLGETQYF

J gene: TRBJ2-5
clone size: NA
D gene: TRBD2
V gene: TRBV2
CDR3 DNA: TGTGCCAGCCAGTGGCTAGCGGTGGTGGGAGAGACCCAGTACTTC
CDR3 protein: CASQWLAVVGETQYF

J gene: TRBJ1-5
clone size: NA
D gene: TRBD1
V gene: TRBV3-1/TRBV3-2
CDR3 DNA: TGTGCCAGCAGCCAAGAGGGGACAGGGTTTAGCAATCAGCCCCAGCATTTT
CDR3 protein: CASSQEGTGFSNQPQHF

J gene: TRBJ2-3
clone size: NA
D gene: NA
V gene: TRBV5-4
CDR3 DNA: TGTGCCAGCAGCTCCTCTAGCGCTGGGACAGATACGCAGTATTTT
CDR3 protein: CASSSSSAGTDTQYF

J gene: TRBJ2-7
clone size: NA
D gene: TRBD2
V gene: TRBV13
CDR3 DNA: TGTGCCAGCAGCGCCCGGACTAGCGCGAGCTCCTACGAGCAGTACTTC
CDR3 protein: CASSARTSASSYEQYF

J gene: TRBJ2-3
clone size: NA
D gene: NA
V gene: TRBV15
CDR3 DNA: TGTGCCACCAGCAGAGAGAGAGGTTATGATACGCAGTATTTT
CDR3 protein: CATSRERGYDTQYF

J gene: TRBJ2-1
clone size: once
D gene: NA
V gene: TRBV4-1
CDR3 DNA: TGCGCCAGCAGCCAAGCCCCGCCAGAACCATACAATGAGCAGTTCTTC
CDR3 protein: CASSQAPPEPYNEQFF

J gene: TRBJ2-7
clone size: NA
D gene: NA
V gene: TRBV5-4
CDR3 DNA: TGTGCCAGCAGCTATGGGACACGTACCTACGAGCAGTACTTC
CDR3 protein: CASSYGTRTYEQYF

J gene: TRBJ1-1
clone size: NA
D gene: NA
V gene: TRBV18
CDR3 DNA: TGTGCCAGCTCATCGGGTACGAACACTGAAGCTTTCTTT
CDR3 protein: CASSSGTNTEAFF

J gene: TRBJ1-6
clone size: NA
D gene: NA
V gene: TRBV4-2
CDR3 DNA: TGTGCCAGCAGCCAAGTCGGAAACGGAGTGGAGAATTCACCCCTCCACTTT
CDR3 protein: CASSQVGNGVENSPLHF

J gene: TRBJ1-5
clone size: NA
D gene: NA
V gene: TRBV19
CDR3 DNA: TGTGCCAGTAGTGCGGCTAATAGCAATCAGCCCCAGCATTTT
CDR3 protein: CASSAANSNQPQHF

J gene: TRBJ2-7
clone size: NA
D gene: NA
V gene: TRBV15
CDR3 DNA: TGTGCCACCAGCAGATCCCCCGGAGGAGGTTCCTACGAGCAGTACTTC
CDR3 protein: CATSRSPGGGSYEQYF

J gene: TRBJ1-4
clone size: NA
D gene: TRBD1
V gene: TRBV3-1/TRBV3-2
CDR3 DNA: TGTGCCAGCAGCTTCGGGACAGGACCCTATGAAAAACTGTTTTTT
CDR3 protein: CASSFGTGPYEKLFF

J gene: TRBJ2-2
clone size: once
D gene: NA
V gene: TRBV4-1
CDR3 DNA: TGCGCCAGCAGCCAAGTTAGTACAGGGTACCTCACCGGGGAGCTGTTTTTT
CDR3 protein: CASSQVSTGYLTGELFF

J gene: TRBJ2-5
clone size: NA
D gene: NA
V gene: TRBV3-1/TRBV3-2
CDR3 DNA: TGTGCCAGCAGCCTCACTAGCAGATTATATAAAGAGACCCAGTACTTC
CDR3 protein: CASSLTSRLYKETQYF

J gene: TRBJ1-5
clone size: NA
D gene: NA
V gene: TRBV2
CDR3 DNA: TGTGCCAGCAGGGCCGGGTTAAGCAATCAGCCCCAGCATTTT
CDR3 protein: CASRAGLSNQPQHF

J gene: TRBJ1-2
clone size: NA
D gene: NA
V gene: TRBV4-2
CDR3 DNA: TGTGCCAGCAGCCAAGACAGGCGTAACTATGGCTACACCTTC
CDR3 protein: CASSQDRRNYGYTF

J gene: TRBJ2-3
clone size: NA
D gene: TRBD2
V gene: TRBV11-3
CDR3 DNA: TGTGCCAGCAGCTTAGGGCGGGGGACCACAGATACGCAGTATTTT
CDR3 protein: CASSLGRGTTDTQYF

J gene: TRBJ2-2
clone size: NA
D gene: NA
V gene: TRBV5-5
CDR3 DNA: TGTGCCAGCAGCTTGGGTGTACGGGGGATCAACACCGGGGAGCTGTTTTTT
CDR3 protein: CASSLGVRGINTGELFF

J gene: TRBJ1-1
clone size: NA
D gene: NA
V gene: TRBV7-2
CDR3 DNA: TGTGCCAGCAGCTCGTCGGGACCCAGGGGTGGCACTGAAGCTTTCTTT
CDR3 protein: CASSSSGPRGGTEAFF

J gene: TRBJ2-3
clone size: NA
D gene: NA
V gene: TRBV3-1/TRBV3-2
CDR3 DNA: TGTGCCAGCAGCCAAATCCCGAGCACAGATACGCAGTATTTT
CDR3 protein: CASSQIPSTDTQYF

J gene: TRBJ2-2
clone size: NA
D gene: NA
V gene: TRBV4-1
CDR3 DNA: TGCGCCAGCAGCCGCACAGGAACCGGGGAGCTGTTTTTT
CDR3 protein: CASSRTGTGELFF

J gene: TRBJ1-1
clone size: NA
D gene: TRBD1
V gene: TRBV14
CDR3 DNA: TGTGCCAGCAGCCCAGTAGGACAGGGGAACACTGAAGCTTTCTTT
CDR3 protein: CASSPVGQGNTEAFF

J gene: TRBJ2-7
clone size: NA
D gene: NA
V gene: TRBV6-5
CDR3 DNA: TGTGCCAGCGACAGAACCATCTACGAGCAGTACTTC
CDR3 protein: CASDRTIYEQYF

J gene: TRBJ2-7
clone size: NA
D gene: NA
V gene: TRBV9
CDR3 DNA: TGTGCCAGCAGCGCCAGGGGAGGGCCCGAATTCTACGAGCAGTACTTC
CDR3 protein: CASSARGGPEFYEQYF

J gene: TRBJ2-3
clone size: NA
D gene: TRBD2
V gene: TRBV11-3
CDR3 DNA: TGTGCCAGCAGCTTCGGGCGGGAGCCAGATACGCAGTATTTT
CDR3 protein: CASSFGREPDTQYF

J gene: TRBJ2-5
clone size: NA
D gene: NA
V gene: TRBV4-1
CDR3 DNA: TGCGCCAGCAGCCAAGAGACAGCAGTAGGAGAGACCCAGTACTTC
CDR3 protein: CASSQETAVGETQYF

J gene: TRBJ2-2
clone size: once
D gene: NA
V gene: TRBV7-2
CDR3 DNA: TGTGCCAGCAAATCGCAGGGGTACACCGGGGAGCTGTTTTTT
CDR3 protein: CASKSQGYTGELFF

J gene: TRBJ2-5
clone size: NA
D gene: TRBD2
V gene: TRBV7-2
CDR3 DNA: TGTGCCAGCAGCTCAGGTCCTAGCGGAACCGGGACCCAGTACTTC
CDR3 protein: CASSSGPSGTGTQYF

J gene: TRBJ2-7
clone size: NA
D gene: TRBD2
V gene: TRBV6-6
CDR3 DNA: TGTGCCAGCACCCGAGGGGAGGGAGCTAGCGCCTACGAGCAGTACTTC
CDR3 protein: CASTRGEGASAYEQYF

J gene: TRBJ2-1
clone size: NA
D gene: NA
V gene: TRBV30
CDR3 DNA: TGTGCCTGGAGTGTGGACAGAAACAATGAGCAGTTCTTC
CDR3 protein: CAWSVDRNNEQFF

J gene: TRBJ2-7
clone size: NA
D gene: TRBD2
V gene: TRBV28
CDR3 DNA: TGTGCCAGCAGTTTCAGGGGACTAGCCTCCTACGAGCAGTACTTC
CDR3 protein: CASSFRGLASYEQYF

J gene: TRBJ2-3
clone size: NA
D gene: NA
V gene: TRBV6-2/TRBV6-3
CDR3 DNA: TGTGCCAGCAGTTCCATCGGAGATACGCAGTATTTT
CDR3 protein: CASSSIGDTQYF

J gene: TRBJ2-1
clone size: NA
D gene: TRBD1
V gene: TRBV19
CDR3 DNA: TGTGCCAGTACCAAGACAGGGACAAGTGAGCAGTTCTTC
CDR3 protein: CASTKTGTSEQFF

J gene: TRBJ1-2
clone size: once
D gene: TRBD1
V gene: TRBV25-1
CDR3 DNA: TGTGCCAGCAGTGATGCCAGGGGGCCGCATGGCTACACCTTC
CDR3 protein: CASSDARGPHGYTF

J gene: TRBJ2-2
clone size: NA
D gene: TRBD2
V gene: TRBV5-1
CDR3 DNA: TGCGCCAGCAGAAATCGGACTAGTAGCGGGGAGCTGTTTTTT
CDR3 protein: CASRNRTSSGELFF

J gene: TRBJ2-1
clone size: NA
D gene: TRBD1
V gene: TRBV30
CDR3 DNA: TGTGCCTTACAACAGGGGGTCAATGAGCAGTTCTTC
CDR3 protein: CALQQGVNEQFF

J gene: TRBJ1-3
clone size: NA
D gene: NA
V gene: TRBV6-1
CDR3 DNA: TGTGCCAGCAGTGTTGTATCATGGACGGGAATTGGAAACACCATATATTTT
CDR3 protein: CASSVVSWTGIGNTIYF

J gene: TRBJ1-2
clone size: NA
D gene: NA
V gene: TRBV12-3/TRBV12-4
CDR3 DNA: TGTGCCACGCACAGGTCTGGCTACACCTTC
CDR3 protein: CATHRSGYTF

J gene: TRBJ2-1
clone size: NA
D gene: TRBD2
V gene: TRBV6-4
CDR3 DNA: TGTGCCAGCAGTGACCACTGGGCGGGAGGGCCCCCCCGGTACAATGAGCAGTTCTTC
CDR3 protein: CASSDHWAGGPPRYNEQFF

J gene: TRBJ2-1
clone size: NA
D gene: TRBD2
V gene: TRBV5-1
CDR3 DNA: TGCGCCAGCGGACTAGCGGGAGTTGGTGAGCAGTTCTTC
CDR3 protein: CASGLAGVGEQFF

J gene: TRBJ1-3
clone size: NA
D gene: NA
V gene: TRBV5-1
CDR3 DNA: TGCGCCAGCAGCATCGACATAAACTCTGGAAACACCATATATTTT
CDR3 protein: CASSIDINSGNTIYF

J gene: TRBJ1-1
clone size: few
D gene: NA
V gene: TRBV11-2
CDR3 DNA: TGTGCCAGCAGCTTAAGGCGGCCCACTGAAGCTTTCTTT
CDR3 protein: CASSLRRPTEAFF

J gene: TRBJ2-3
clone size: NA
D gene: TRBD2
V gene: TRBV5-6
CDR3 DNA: TGTGCCAGCAGCCGGACTAGCGGGGGGAGGGGCCCCACAGATACGCAGTATTTT
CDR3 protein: CASSRTSGGRGPTDTQYF